The clone carrying this T cell receptor beta chain occurred a few times. Its cognate antigen is unknown. Measured with immunoSEQ multiplex PCR; TCRdb has only the in-frame clones, and not every one. The table shows roughly 33,000 clones, with 84% occurring only once. These data are taken from a study of OX40 agonist ivuxolimab in advanced cancers. Overall study results and limits: Partial responders at 0.1-3.0 mg/kg had among the lowest clonal expansion.

V shed 5 bases and J 5 bases; nucleotides not matched to a gene: 7. Germline values: CDR1 MNHEY, CDR2 SVGAGI. The CDR3 is 14 amino acids. Excluded were patients having autoimmune disease history or systemic immunosuppression. The rearrangement joins TRBV6-5 to TRBJ2-5; 8 bases are a match to TRBD1. This TCR derives from an adult with an advanced solid tumor such as melanoma, head and neck, liver or kidney cancer. Sample: CD4+ or CD8+ T cells sorted from blood, taken in a trial of the OX40 agonist ivuxolimab. The CDR3 spells CASSPGTGGETQYF. DNA for the CDR3: TGTGCCAGCAGTCCCGGGACAGGAGGGGAGACCCAGTACTTC.